Given below is one T cell receptor beta chain in context. V shed 7 bases and J shed 0 bases, with 13 bases lying between them. The CDR3 consists of 14 residues. CDR1 is SGHAT and CDR2 is FQNNGV in the germline V gene. Time point reported: patch test 3, about 24 weeks after DPC sensitization. Treatment of the sample: therapeutic diphenylcyclopropenone sensitization with weekly scalp DPC. TCRdb re-analysed the RACE reads in MiXCR, keeping a single row per CDR3 protein. The sample shows tens of thousands of distinct CDR3 sequences, approximately 11% of them seen only once. This record belongs to a study of human T cells and chemical hapten exposure. The wider study: Small pooled library volume differences mainly caused per-sample TCR yield variation.

This sample comprised whole blood, obtained in connection with sensitization to the hapten diphenylcyclopropenone (DPC). This clonotype was obtained from a woman in her 30s with alopecia areata. Some clones in this sample may be carry-over from other donors' samples. This rearrangement joins TRBV11-2 to TRBJ2-7; D is possibly TRBD1 (5 bases). The CDR3 sequence is CASTRGQTSYEQYF. CDR3 nucleotides: TGTGCCAGCACCCGAGGACAAACCTCCTACGAGCAGTACTTC.